The 8 T cell receptor beta chains below all came from one sample that was sequenced in a study of identical twins. From the 5' RACE reads, TCRdb called clonotypes with MiXCR, one entry per CDR3 protein. This table holds about 520,000 distinct CDR3 sequences, approximately 22% found once. This sample was shared with a second study, whose subject was T cells expressing NK-cell markers.

The specimen sequenced was CD4+ T cells sorted from blood. Source of these receptors: a woman between 18 and 30 years old in good health.

The chain employs TRBV30 and TRBJ2-5, with 8 positions matching TRBD1. This CDR3 contains 13 residues. CDR1 is GTSNPN, CDR2 SVGIG, per germline (reference sequence). Unmatched junction bases numbered 5, after V lost 8 bases and J lost 0 bases. CDR3 loop: CAGCRGHQETQYF. Here the CDR3 DNA reads TGTGCCGGTTGCAGGGGGCACCAAGAGACCCAGTACTTC.

This clonotype was counted only a few times. The chain recombines TRBV6-1 with TRBJ1-1; weak D call: TRBD1 (6 bases). Germline values: CDR1 MNHNS, CDR2 SASEGT. V lost 4 bases, J lost 3 bases, and 12 bases lay in between. The CDR3 consists of 14 residues. CDR3 nucleotide sequence: TGTGCCAGCAGTGGGGCCCACAGGGACACTGAAGCTTTCTTT. This sequence encodes CASSGAHRDTEAFF.

This chain connects TRBV6-5 to TRBJ2-3; D not resolved. Per germline, CDR1 MNHEY and CDR2 SVGAGI. The CDR3 is 13 residues long. The V and J ends lost 4 bases and 6 bases respectively, with 11 bases between them. CDR3: CASSSRALDTQYF. For the CDR3, the DNA is TGTGCCAGCAGTTCTAGGGCCCTGGATACGCAGTATTTT.

This CDR3 is CSPKGPFADTQYF. The CDR3, as DNA: TGCAGTCCCAAGGGTCCCTTCGCAGATACGCAGTATTTT. J is TRBJ2-3 and V is TRBV20-1; D unclear. V gave up 8 bases and J gave up 4 bases, with 16 bases separating them. CDR3 length: 13 residues. The germline CDR1 and CDR2 sequences are DFQATT and SNEGSKA (reference sequence).

This clonotype showed up just a few times. The chain joins TRBV15 to TRBJ1-2, with a tentative D call TRBD1 (5 bases). CDR3 length equals 14 residues. V was cut by 0 bases and J by 5 bases, with 10 bases left in between. CDR1 and CDR2 (germline): LNHNV, YYDKDF (reference sequence). The CDR3 DNA is TGTGCCACCAGCAGAGATCCGGCAGGGTATGGCTACACCTTC. Translated, it gives CATSRDPAGYGYTF.

This clonotype showed up just a few times. The V gene is TRBV5-1, the J gene TRBJ2-3, with a tentative D call TRBD2 (5 bases). Trimming removed 0 bases at V and 2 bases at J, with 10 bases between. Germline V lookup: CDR1 SGHRS, CDR2 YFSETQ. This CDR3 has 15 residues. CDR3 residues: CASSLAGTPTDTQYF. For the CDR3, the DNA is TGCGCCAGCAGCTTGGCGGGAACTCCCACAGATACGCAGTATTTT.

As to this clonotype: Sequence at one end of the junction differs from germline and may be a read error. The chain carries TRBV3-1 and TRBJ2-1, with no clear D. There are 13 residues in the CDR3. Looked up from germline, CDR1 is LGHDT and CDR2 is YNNKEL (reference sequence). The CDR3 coding sequence is TGTGCCAGCAGCCAAGGGACCCTGCCTGTTCAAGTCTTC. Amino acid sequence: CASSQGTLPVQVF.

This clonotype showed up just a few times. The rearrangement links TRBV7-8 to TRBJ2-7; no clear D gene. The CDR3 is 12 residues long. Trimming stripped 1 base from V and 4 bases from J, with 5 bases between. Germline V gene lookup returns CDR1 SGHVS and CDR2 FQNEAQ. This CDR3 is CASSLVPYEQYF. The CDR3 DNA is TGTGCCAGCAGCTTAGTCCCGTACGAGCAGTACTTC.